This is a list of T cell receptor beta chains from one sample in a study of blood T cell repertoires in COVID-19. Sequenced by immunoSEQ multiplex PCR; TCRdb stores in-frame clones only, minus some. The sample carries some 250,000 clones, roughly 90% recorded once. Sequenced: peripheral blood. The origin of the receptors is a man in his 60s with acute or convalescent COVID-19. The CDR3 runs from the conserved cysteine through the conserved F or W. D genes are given only for firm matches. Expanded clones get a size class; other rows say once, few or many, or leave the size out.

v_call	clone_size	d_call	j_call	cdr3_length	cdr3_aa	cdr3_nt
TRBV29-1	-	TRBD2	TRBJ2-1	15	CSISTSAGTYNEQFF	TGCAGCATCTCTACTAGCGCCGGAACCTACAATGAGCAGTTCTTC
TRBV14	-	TRBD2	TRBJ2-7	14	CASSQSGTRTEQYF	TGTGCCAGCAGCCAATCTGGGACTAGAACCGAGCAGTACTTC
TRBV5-5	-	TRBD1	TRBJ2-7	13	CASSYGTAYEQYF	TGTGCCAGCAGCTACGGGACAGCCTACGAGCAGTACTTC
TRBV2	-	-	TRBJ1-4	15	CASSGGRTFNEKLFF	TGTGCCAGCAGTGGGGGCCGTACCTTTAATGAAAAACTGTTTTTT
TRBV7-8	-	-	TRBJ1-1	18	CASSFPRVWRKLDTEAFF	TGTGCCAGCAGCTTCCCCAGGGTCTGGAGAAAATTGGACACTGAAGCTTTCTTT
TRBV28	-	-	TRBJ1-6	12	CATKGGSSPLHF	TGTGCCACCAAGGGGGGGAGTTCACCCCTCCACTTT
TRBV9	-	-	TRBJ1-3	14	CASSVDYAGNTIYF	TGTGCCAGCAGCGTAGACTATGCCGGAAACACCATATATTTT
TRBV6-5	-	TRBD1	TRBJ1-4	15	CASKGQSALNEKLFF	TGTGCCAGTAAGGGACAGTCAGCTCTTAATGAAAAACTGTTTTTT
TRBV7-9	-	TRBD2	TRBJ2-3	14	CASRPTSGEDTQYF	TGTGCCAGCAGACCGACTAGCGGGGAAGATACGCAGTATTTT
TRBV18	-	TRBD2	TRBJ2-7	15	CASSPGTSGTYEQYF	TGTGCCAGCTCACCCGGGACTAGCGGTACCTACGAGCAGTACTTC
TRBV14	-	TRBD2	TRBJ2-3	17	CASSQDEAGAGTDTQYF	TGTGCCAGCAGCCAAGATGAAGCGGGAGCGGGCACAGATACGCAGTATTTT
TRBV5-1	-	TRBD1	TRBJ2-3	16	CASSLVGQGPTDTQYF	TGCGCCAGCAGCTTGGTTGGACAGGGGCCAACAGATACGCAGTATTTT
TRBV30	-	TRBD2	TRBJ2-3	15	CACSDGGRGTDTQYF	TGTGCCTGCTCCGATGGCGGGAGAGGCACAGATACGCAGTATTTT
TRBV6-2/TRBV6-3	-	-	TRBJ1-5	15	CASSLSRGWNQPQHF	TGTGCCAGCAGTTTATCCCGGGGTTGGAATCAGCCCCAGCATTTT
TRBV10-3	-	TRBD2	TRBJ2-1	16	CAISDPGVAGRNEQFF	TGTGCCATCAGTGACCCGGGGGTAGCGGGCAGAAATGAGCAGTTCTTC
TRBV19	-	TRBD1	TRBJ2-5	16	CASSIGGTGGQETQYF	TGTGCCAGTAGTATTGGTGGGACAGGGGGCCAAGAGACCCAGTACTTC
TRBV5-1	-	TRBD2	TRBJ2-3	15	CASRIAGGSTDTQYF	TGCGCCAGCCGCATAGCGGGAGGGTCCACAGATACGCAGTATTTT
TRBV28	-	-	TRBJ2-3	14	CASSLYPGRNTQYF	TGTGCCAGCAGTTTATACCCAGGGCGAAATACGCAGTATTTT
TRBV7-2	-	-	TRBJ2-7	15	CASSLRLGAGYEQYF	TGTGCCAGCAGCTTGAGGTTAGGGGCCGGCTACGAGCAGTACTTC
TRBV28	few	TRBD2	TRBJ2-3	15	CASTGLAEITDTQYF	TGTGCCAGCACTGGACTAGCGGAGATCACAGATACGCAGTATTTT
TRBV5-1	-	-	TRBJ1-1	13	CASSFTLRTEAFF	TGCGCCAGCAGCTTCACACTGAGGACTGAAGCTTTCTTT
TRBV7-2	-	TRBD1	TRBJ1-5	15	CASSLAGTGNQPQHF	TGTGCCAGCAGCTTAGCGGGGACAGGCAATCAGCCCCAGCATTTT
TRBV4-3	-	TRBD2	TRBJ2-3	16	CASSPTASGYTDTQYF	TGCGCCAGCAGCCCGACGGCTAGCGGATACACAGATACGCAGTATTTT
TRBV18	once	TRBD2	TRBJ2-7	15	CASSPTSGKRSEQYF	TGTGCCAGCTCACCTACTAGCGGGAAGCGGTCCGAGCAGTACTTC
TRBV18	-	-	TRBJ1-4	14	CASSPPQGLGELFF	TGTGCCAGCTCACCACCGCAGGGGCTGGGGGAACTGTTTTTT
TRBV4-1	-	-	TRBJ2-5	13	CASSQATAQTQYF	TGCGCCAGCAGCCAAGCGACTGCGCAGACCCAGTACTTC
TRBV19	-	-	TRBJ1-2	13	CASSIGNSDGYTF	TGTGCCAGTAGTATCGGGAATTCGGATGGCTACACCTTC
TRBV6-2/TRBV6-3	once	-	TRBJ1-4	17	CASTPGRMAAVSEKLFF	TGTGCCAGCACCCCCGGAAGAATGGCGGCAGTGTCCGAAAAACTGTTTTTT
TRBV7-6	-	TRBD1	TRBJ1-4	16	CASSLVGGTGNEKLFF	TGTGCCAGCAGCTTAGTGGGGGGGACAGGGAATGAAAAACTGTTTTTT
TRBV7-2	-	TRBD1	TRBJ2-2	15	CASSLDRGRSGELFF	TGTGCCAGCAGCTTGGACAGGGGGCGCTCCGGGGAGCTGTTTTTT
TRBV6-2/TRBV6-3	-	-	TRBJ1-2	14	CASSYGPSDYGYTF	TGTGCCAGCAGTTACGGTCCGAGCGACTATGGCTACACCTTC
TRBV18	-	TRBD1	TRBJ1-1	14	CASSPLQGDTEAFF	TGTGCCAGCTCACCCCTACAGGGGGACACTGAAGCTTTCTTT
TRBV6-2/TRBV6-3	-	-	TRBJ1-1	14	CASSYSQGISEAFF	TGTGCCAGCAGTTACTCCCAGGGGATTTCTGAAGCTTTCTTT
TRBV11-3	-	-	TRBJ1-3	15	CASSRINGAGNTIYF	TGTGCCAGCAGCCGTATTAACGGTGCTGGAAACACCATATATTTT
TRBV24-1	-	-	TRBJ1-1	14	CATSDFLRVTEAFF	TGTGCCACCAGTGATTTTTTGCGGGTCACTGAAGCTTTCTTT
TRBV5-1	-	TRBD1	TRBJ2-7	15	CASSIDRGSYYEQYF	TGCGCCAGCAGTATCGACAGGGGGTCTTACTACGAGCAGTACTTC
TRBV3-1/TRBV3-2	-	TRBD1	TRBJ2-7	13	CASSHGQGYEQYF	TGTGCCAGCAGCCACGGACAGGGGTACGAGCAGTACTTC
TRBV29-1	-	-	TRBJ2-7	12	CSVVTDSYEQYF	TGCAGCGTGGTAACAGATTCCTACGAGCAGTACTTC
TRBV3-1/TRBV3-2	-	-	TRBJ2-5	15	CASIAMRGWRETQYF	TGTGCCAGCATCGCTATGCGGGGTTGGAGGGAGACCCAGTACTTC
TRBV5-1	-	-	TRBJ2-7	13	CASSPGGAYEQYF	TGCGCCAGCAGCCCGGGCGGGGCCTACGAGCAGTACTTC
TRBV27	few	TRBD1	TRBJ1-1	15	CASRAAGTGYTEAFF	TGTGCCAGCAGGGCCGCCGGGACAGGGTACACTGAAGCTTTCTTT
TRBV11-3	-	TRBD1	TRBJ1-1	14	CASSSTTGGTEAFF	TGTGCCAGCAGCTCCACTACAGGGGGCACTGAAGCTTTCTTT
TRBV2	-	TRBD1	TRBJ1-5	15	CASSEEGQGIGPQHF	TGTGCCAGCAGTGAAGAAGGACAGGGGATTGGGCCCCAGCATTTT
TRBV7-8	-	TRBD1	TRBJ2-2	17	CASSLTGGQGNTGELFF	TGTGCCAGCAGCCTTACAGGGGGACAGGGAAACACCGGGGAGCTGTTTTTT